These T cell receptor beta chains were read from a single sample in a study of cytomegalovirus exposure and HLA in healthy donors. Measured with immunoSEQ multiplex PCR; TCRdb has only the in-frame clones, and not every one. The sample contains more than 110,000 clones, about 80% of which appear only once. Source material: PBMCs. The origin of the receptors is a man aged 25 to 40 in good health and CMV-seronegative. Each CDR3 is given with its conserved first and last residue. A D gene is named only where the DNA matches it firmly. Size is omitted from some rows. Given values are once, few, many or a class for expanded clones.

>.|.|TRBJ2-7|TRBV5-1
CASSLLAGATYEQYF
TGCGCCAGCAGCCTCCTGGCAGGGGCTACGTACGAGCAGTACTTC
>.|.|TRBJ1-1|TRBV28
CAVLQGYTEAFF
TGTGCCGTGCTACAGGGCTACACTGAAGCTTTCTTT
>.|.|TRBJ2-3|TRBV6-5
CASSYGRAQSTQYF
TGTGCCAGCAGTTACGGGCGAGCTCAGAGTACGCAGTATTTT
>TRBD2|.|TRBJ2-7|TRBV29-1
CSVGLAGVVYEQYF
TGCAGCGTCGGACTAGCGGGAGTTGTCTACGAGCAGTACTTC
>TRBD1|.|TRBJ2-7|TRBV2
CASMKGAAITPYEQYF
TGTGCCAGCATGAAGGGGGCCGCCATTACTCCCTACGAGCAGTACTTC
>.|.|TRBJ2-2|TRBV7-9
CASSLHGLSGELFF
TGTGCCAGCAGCCTACACGGGTTGTCCGGGGAGCTGTTTTTT
>.|.|TRBJ1-2|TRBV15
CATSRGGGLSYGYTF
TGTGCCACCAGCAGAGGAGGAGGGTTGAGCTATGGCTACACCTTC
>.|.|TRBJ1-4|TRBV5-1
CASSLGAGEKLFF
TGCGCCAGCAGCTTGGGGGCAGGCGAAAAACTGTTTTTT
>.|.|TRBJ2-2|TRBV6-5
CASVRTGNTGELFF
TGTGCCAGCGTTAGAACTGGGAACACCGGGGAGCTGTTTTTT
>.|.|TRBJ2-3|TRBV6-5
CASSYRSTDTQYF
TGTGCCAGCAGTTACCGGTCAACAGATACGCAGTATTTT
>.|.|TRBJ2-7|TRBV7-9
CASSAQDREGPYF
TGTGCCAGCAGCGCTCAGGACAGGGAGGGTCCGTACTTC
>TRBD2|once|TRBJ2-7|TRBV19
CASSLAGGPYEQYF
TGTGCCAGTAGTCTAGCGGGAGGGCCTTACGAGCAGTACTTC
>.|.|TRBJ2-1|TRBV5-4
CASSPNFSGNEQFF
TGTGCCAGCAGCCCTAACTTTTCGGGTAATGAGCAGTTCTTC
>TRBD1|.|TRBJ2-7|TRBV5-5
CASSFDRVGEQYF
TGTGCCAGCAGCTTCGACAGGGTCGGCGAGCAGTACTTC
>TRBD1|few|TRBJ1-5|TRBV19
CASSSGRGLGNQPQHF
TGTGCCAGTAGTAGTGGCAGGGGGCTTGGCAATCAGCCCCAGCATTTT
>TRBD1|.|TRBJ2-1|TRBV6-5
CASSSPGGRYNEQFF
TGTGCCAGCAGTAGCCCAGGGGGAAGATACAATGAGCAGTTCTTC
>TRBD1|.|TRBJ2-7|TRBV5-4
CASSLPAGTGSYEQYF
TGTGCCAGCAGCTTGCCGGCCGGGACAGGGTCCTACGAGCAGTACTTC
>TRBD2|.|TRBJ2-3|TRBV18
CASSPRTSGLTDTQYF
TGTGCCAGCTCACCTAGGACTAGCGGTCTCACAGATACGCAGTATTTT
>.|.|TRBJ2-1|TRBV5-1
CASSWASTEQFF
TGCGCCAGCAGCTGGGCTTCGACTGAGCAGTTCTTC
>.|.|TRBJ2-2|TRBV19
CASLGEAGELFF
TGTGCCAGTCTAGGAGAGGCCGGGGAGCTGTTTTTT
>.|.|TRBJ2-7|TRBV28
CASSSESYEQYF
TGTGCCAGCAGTTCAGAATCCTACGAGCAGTACTTC
>TRBD1|few|TRBJ2-6|TRBV28
CAIAQGAPSGANVLTF
TGTGCCATCGCACAGGGGGCGCCATCTGGGGCCAACGTCCTGACTTTC
>.|.|TRBJ2-1|TRBV4-1
CASSQEARGSYNEQFF
TGCGCCAGCAGCCAAGAGGCCAGGGGCTCCTACAATGAGCAGTTCTTC
>TRBD1|.|TRBJ1-5|TRBV15
CATSRDRQGYQPQHF
TGTGCCACCAGCAGAGATCGACAGGGTTATCAGCCCCAGCATTTT
>.|.|TRBJ2-5|TRBV29-1
CSARDRTEVSIRTQYF
TGCAGCGCTAGAGACCGGACAGAAGTCAGTATTCGGACCCAGTACTTC
>.|.|TRBJ1-5|TRBV4-1
CASSQESAATYSNQPQHF
TGCGCCAGCAGCCAAGAAAGTGCGGCCACTTATAGCAATCAGCCCCAGCATTTT
>TRBD2|.|TRBJ2-7|TRBV29-1
CSVKGLAGVSYEQYF
TGCAGCGTTAAGGGACTAGCGGGAGTTTCCTACGAGCAGTACTTC
>TRBD1|.|TRBJ1-2|TRBV5-6
CASSLAGQAGDYGYTF
TGTGCCAGCAGCTTGGCCGGACAGGCAGGGGACTATGGCTACACCTTC
>TRBD1|.|TRBJ2-3|TRBV7-9
CASSLQGAEPDTQYF
TGTGCCAGCAGCTTACAGGGGGCAGAGCCAGATACGCAGTATTTT
>TRBD1|.|TRBJ1-1|TRBV28
CASSFAPGTGGWDTEAFF
TGTGCCAGCAGTTTTGCTCCCGGGACAGGGGGTTGGGACACTGAAGCTTTCTTT
>TRBD2|.|TRBJ2-1|TRBV14
CASSPQASGRAPFF
TGTGCCAGCAGCCCCCAGGCTAGCGGGCGGGCCCCCTTCTTC
>.|.|TRBJ2-7|TRBV6-1
CATRQQPSYEQYF
TGTGCCACCCGACAGCAACCCTCCTACGAGCAGTACTTC
>TRBD2|.|TRBJ2-1|TRBV6-5
CASSYTSGRNNEQFF
TGTGCCAGCAGTTACACTAGCGGGAGGAACAATGAGCAGTTCTTC
>TRBD1|.|TRBJ2-1|TRBV6-5
CATRGRGYNEQFF
TGTGCCACCAGGGGCAGGGGGTACAATGAGCAGTTCTTC
>TRBD2|.|TRBJ2-1|TRBV7-2
CASSRTSGIHNEQFF
TGTGCCAGCTCAAGGACTAGCGGGATCCACAATGAGCAGTTCTTC
>TRBD1|.|TRBJ1-6|TRBV7-9
CASSLRQGLDSPLHF
TGTGCCAGCAGCCTGAGACAGGGGCTAGATTCACCCCTCCACTTT
>.|.|TRBJ2-1|TRBV11-2
CASSLSGFGHEQFF
TGTGCCAGCAGCTTATCAGGTTTTGGGCATGAGCAGTTCTTC
>.|.|TRBJ2-3|TRBV11-3
CASSRTGIGTDTQYF
TGTGCCAGCAGCCGCACAGGTATCGGCACAGATACGCAGTATTTT
>.|.|TRBJ1-3|TRBV5-1
CASSSPAGNTIYF
TGCGCCAGCAGTTCCCCTGCGGGAAACACCATATATTTT
>TRBD2|.|TRBJ2-1|TRBV7-9
CASSRWAGAIGNEQFF
TGTGCCAGCAGCCGATGGGCGGGAGCGATAGGGAATGAGCAGTTCTTC
>.|.|TRBJ2-2|TRBV19
CASSKQGLHTGELFF
TGTGCCAGCAGCAAGCAGGGATTACACACCGGGGAGCTGTTTTTT
>TRBD1|.|TRBJ1-1|TRBV5-1
CASSRFSGTGYKVNTEAFF
TGCGCCAGCAGCCGATTTTCCGGGACAGGGTATAAGGTGAACACTGAAGCTTTCTTT
>TRBD1|.|TRBJ1-2|TRBV7-9
CASSQPGQGFGGYTF
TGTGCCAGCAGCCAACCGGGACAGGGCTTCGGTGGCTACACCTTC
>.|.|TRBJ2-5|TRBV6-5
CASSYGKQPQETQYF
TGTGCCAGCAGTTACGGCAAACAGCCCCAAGAGACCCAGTACTTC
>TRBD1|.|TRBJ1-6|TRBV18
CASSPQDRGYNSPLHF
TGTGCCAGCTCACCACAGGACAGGGGGTATAATTCACCCCTCCACTTT
>TRBD2|.|TRBJ2-7|TRBV7-9
CASSRGDSGLSYEQYF
TGTGCCAGCAGTAGAGGGGATAGCGGGTTGAGCTACGAGCAGTACTTC
>TRBD2|.|TRBJ2-3|TRBV2
CAHGTSVDTQYF
TGTGCCCACGGGACTAGCGTCGATACGCAGTATTTT
>TRBD1|.|TRBJ1-2|TRBV28
CASSSGTGGKNYGYTF
TGTGCCAGCAGCTCGGGGACAGGGGGCAAGAACTATGGCTACACCTTC
>.|.|TRBJ2-5|TRBV4-1
CASSHIGGGEAQETQYF
TGCGCCAGCAGCCACATAGGCGGGGGCGAGGCACAAGAGACCCAGTACTTC
>.|.|TRBJ2-5|TRBV19
CASRGHREQETQYF
TGTGCCAGTAGGGGCCACCGGGAACAAGAGACCCAGTACTTC
>TRBD1|.|TRBJ2-7|TRBV18
CASSPGTDYEQYF
TGTGCCAGCTCACCAGGGACAGACTACGAGCAGTACTTC